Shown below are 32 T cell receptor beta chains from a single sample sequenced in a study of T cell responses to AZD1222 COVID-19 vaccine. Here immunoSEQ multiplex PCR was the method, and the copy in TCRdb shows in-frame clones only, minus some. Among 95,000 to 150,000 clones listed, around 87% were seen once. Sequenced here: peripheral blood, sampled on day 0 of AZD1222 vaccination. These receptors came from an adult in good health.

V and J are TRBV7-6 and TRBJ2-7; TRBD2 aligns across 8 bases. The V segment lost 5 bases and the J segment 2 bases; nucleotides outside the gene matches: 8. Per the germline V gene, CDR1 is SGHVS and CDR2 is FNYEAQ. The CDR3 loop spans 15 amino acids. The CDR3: CASSPGAGAPYEQYF. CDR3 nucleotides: TGTGCCAGCAGCCCAGGAGCGGGGGCTCCCTACGAGCAGTACTTC.

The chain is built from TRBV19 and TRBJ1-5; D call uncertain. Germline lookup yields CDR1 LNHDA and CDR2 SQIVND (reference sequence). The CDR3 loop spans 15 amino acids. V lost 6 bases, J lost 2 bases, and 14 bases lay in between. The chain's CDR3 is CASRIKSEGNQPQHF. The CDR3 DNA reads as TGTGCCAGTAGGATCAAAAGCGAGGGCAATCAGCCCCAGCATTTT. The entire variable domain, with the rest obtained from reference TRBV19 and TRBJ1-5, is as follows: DGGITQSPKYLFRKEGQNVTLSCEQNLNHDAMYWYRQDPGQGLRLIYYSQIVNDFQKGDIAEGYSVSREKKESFPLTVTSAQKNPTAFYLCASRIKSEGNQPQHFGDGTRLSIL.

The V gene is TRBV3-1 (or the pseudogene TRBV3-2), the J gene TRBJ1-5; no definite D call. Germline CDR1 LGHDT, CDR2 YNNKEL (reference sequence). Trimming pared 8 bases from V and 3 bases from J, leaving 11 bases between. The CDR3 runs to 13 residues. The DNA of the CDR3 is TGTGCCAGCGCACTTGGGGACAATCAGCCCCAGCATTTT. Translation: CASALGDNQPQHF.

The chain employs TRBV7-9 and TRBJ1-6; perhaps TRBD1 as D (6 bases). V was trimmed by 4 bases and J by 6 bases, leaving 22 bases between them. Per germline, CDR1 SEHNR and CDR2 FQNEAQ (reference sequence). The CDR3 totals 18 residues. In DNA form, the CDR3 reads TGTGCCAGCAGCTGGCCCCTCTACCAACAGGGAGGTAATTCACCCCTCCACTTT. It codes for CASSWPLYQQGGNSPLHF.

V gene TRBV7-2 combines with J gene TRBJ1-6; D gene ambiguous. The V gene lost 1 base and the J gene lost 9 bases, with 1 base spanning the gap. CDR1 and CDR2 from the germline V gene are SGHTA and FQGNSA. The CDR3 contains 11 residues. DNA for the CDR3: TGTGCCAGCAGCTTAGGTTCACCCCTCCACTTT. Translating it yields CASSLGSPLHF.

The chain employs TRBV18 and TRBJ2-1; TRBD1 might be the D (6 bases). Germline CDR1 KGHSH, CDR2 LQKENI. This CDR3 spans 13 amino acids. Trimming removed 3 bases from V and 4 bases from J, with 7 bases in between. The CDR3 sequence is CASSPRGYNEQFF. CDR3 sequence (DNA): TGTGCCAGCTCACCCAGGGGTTACAATGAGCAGTTCTTC.

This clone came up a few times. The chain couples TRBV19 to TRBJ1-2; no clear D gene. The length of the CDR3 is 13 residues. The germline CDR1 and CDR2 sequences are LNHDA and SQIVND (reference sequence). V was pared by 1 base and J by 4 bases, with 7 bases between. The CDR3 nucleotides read TGTGCCAGTAGTATAGTATCGGCCTATGGCTACACCTTC. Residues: CASSIVSAYGYTF. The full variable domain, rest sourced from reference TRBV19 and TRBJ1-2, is DGGITQSPKYLFRKEGQNVTLSCEQNLNHDAMYWYRQDPGQGLRLIYYSQIVNDFQKGDIAEGYSVSREKKESFPLTVTSAQKNPTAFYLCASSIVSAYGYTFGSGTRLTVV.

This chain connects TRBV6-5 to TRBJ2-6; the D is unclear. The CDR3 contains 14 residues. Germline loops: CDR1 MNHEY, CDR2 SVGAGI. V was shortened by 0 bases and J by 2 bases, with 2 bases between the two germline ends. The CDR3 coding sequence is TGTGCCAGCAGTTACTCGCCTGGGGCCAACGTCCTGACTTTC. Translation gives CASSYSPGANVLTF.

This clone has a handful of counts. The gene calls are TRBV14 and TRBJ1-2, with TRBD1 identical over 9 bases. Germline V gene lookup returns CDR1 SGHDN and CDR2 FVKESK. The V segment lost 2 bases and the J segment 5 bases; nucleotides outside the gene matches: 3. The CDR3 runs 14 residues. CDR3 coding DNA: TGTGCCAGCAGCCAATCCGGGACAGGGTATGGCTACACCTTC. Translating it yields CASSQSGTGYGYTF.

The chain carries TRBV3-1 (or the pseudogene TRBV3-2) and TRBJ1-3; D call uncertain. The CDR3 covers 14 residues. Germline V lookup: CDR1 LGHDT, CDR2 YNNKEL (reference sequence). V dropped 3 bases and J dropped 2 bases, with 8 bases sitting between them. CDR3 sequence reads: CASSQILAGNTIYF. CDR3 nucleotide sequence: TGTGCCAGCAGCCAGATATTAGCTGGAAACACCATATATTTT.

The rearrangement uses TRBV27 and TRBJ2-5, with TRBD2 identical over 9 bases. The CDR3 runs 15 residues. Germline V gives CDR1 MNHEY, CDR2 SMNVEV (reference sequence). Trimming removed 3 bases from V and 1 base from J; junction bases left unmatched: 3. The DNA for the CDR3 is TGTGCCAGCAGTTTTAAGCGGGGGGTCCAAGAGACCCAGTACTTC. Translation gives CASSFKRGVQETQYF.

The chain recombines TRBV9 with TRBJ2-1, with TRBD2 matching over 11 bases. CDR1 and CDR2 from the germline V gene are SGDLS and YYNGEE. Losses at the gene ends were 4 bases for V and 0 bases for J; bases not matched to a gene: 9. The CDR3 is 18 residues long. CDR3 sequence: CASSPTGLAGYSYNEQFF. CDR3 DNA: TGTGCCAGCAGCCCTACCGGACTAGCGGGCTACTCCTACAATGAGCAGTTCTTC.

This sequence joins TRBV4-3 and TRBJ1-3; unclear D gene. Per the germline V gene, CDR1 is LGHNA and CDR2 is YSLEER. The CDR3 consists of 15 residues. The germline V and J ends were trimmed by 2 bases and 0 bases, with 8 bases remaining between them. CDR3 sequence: CASSQLQNSGNTIYF. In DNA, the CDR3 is TGCGCCAGCAGCCAACTTCAAAACTCTGGAAACACCATATATTTT.

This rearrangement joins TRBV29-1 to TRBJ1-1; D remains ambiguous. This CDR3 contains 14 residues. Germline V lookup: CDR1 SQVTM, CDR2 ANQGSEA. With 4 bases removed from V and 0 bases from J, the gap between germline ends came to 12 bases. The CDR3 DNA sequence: TGCAGCGTTGGATACCGATTATTGAACACTGAAGCTTTCTTT. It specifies CSVGYRLLNTEAFF.

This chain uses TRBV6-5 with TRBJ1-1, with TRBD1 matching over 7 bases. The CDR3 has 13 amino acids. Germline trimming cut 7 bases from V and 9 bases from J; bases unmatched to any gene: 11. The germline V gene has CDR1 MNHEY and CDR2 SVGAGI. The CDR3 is CASISWDRLQAFF. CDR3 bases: TGTGCCAGCATTTCCTGGGACAGACTTCAAGCTTTCTTT.

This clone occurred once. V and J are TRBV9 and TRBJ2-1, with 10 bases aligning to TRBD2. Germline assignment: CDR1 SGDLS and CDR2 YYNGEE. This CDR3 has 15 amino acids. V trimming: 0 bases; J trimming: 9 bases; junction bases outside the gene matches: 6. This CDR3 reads CASSVGASGGSEQFF. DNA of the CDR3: TGTGCCAGCAGCGTAGGGGCTAGCGGGGGTTCTGAGCAGTTCTTC.

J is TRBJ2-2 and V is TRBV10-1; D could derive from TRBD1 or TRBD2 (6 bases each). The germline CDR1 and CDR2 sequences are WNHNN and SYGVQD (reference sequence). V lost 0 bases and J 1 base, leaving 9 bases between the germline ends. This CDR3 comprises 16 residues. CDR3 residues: CASSESEGGNTGELFF. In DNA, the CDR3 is TGCGCCAGCAGTGAGTCTGAGGGGGGGAACACCGGGGAGCTGTTTTTT.

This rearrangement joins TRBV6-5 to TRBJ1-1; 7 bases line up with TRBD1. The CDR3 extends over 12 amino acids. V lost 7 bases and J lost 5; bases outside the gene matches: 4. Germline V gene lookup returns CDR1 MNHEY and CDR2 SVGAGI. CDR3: CASTQGGTEAFF. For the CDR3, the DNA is TGTGCCAGCACCCAGGGGGGGACTGAAGCTTTCTTT.

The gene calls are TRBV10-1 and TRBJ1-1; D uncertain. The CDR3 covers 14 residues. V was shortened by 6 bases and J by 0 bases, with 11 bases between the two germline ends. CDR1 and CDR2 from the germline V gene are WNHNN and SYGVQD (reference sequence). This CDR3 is CASSQEGMNTEAFF. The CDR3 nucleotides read TGCGCCAGCAGCCAAGAGGGCATGAACACTGAAGCTTTCTTT.

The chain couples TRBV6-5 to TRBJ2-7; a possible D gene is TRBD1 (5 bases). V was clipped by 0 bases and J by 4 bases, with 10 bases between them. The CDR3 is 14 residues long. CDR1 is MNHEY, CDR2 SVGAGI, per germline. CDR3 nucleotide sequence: TGTGCCAGCAGTTACTCAGGGGCGCTTTACGAGCAGTACTTC. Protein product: CASSYSGALYEQYF.

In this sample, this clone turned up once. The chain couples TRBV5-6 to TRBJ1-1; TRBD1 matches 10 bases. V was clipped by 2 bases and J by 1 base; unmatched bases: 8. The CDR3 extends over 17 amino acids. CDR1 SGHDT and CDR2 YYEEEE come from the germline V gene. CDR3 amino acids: CASSLFRDRGPNTEAFF. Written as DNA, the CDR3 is TGTGCCAGCAGCTTATTTAGGGACAGGGGACCGAACACTGAAGCTTTCTTT.

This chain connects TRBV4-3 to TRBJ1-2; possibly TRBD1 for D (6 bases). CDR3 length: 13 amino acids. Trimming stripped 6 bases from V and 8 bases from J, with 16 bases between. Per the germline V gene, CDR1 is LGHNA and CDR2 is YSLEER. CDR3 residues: CASRATGADGYTF. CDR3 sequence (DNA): TGCGCCAGCAGAGCGACGGGGGCGGACGGCTACACCTTC.

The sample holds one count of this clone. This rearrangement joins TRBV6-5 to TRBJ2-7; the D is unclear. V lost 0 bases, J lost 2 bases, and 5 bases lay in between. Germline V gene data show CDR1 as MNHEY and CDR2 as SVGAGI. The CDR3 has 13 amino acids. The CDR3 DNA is TGTGCCAGCAGTTACTCCACCGCCTACGAGCAGTACTTC. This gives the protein CASSYSTAYEQYF.

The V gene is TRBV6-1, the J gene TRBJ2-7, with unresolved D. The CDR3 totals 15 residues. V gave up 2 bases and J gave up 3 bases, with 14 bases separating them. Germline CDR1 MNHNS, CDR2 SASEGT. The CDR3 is CASSESWGEGYEQYF. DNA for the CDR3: TGTGCCAGCAGTGAATCTTGGGGTGAAGGCTACGAGCAGTACTTC.

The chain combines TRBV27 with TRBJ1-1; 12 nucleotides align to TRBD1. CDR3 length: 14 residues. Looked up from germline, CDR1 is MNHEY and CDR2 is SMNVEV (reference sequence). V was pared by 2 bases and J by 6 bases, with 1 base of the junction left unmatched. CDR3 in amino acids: CASSLGTGGSEAFF. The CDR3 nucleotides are TGTGCCAGCAGTTTAGGGACAGGGGGCTCTGAAGCTTTCTTT.

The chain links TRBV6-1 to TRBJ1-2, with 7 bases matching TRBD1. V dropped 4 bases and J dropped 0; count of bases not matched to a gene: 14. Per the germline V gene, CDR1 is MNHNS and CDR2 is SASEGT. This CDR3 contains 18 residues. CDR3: CASSVMRQGLRPNYGYTF. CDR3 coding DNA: TGTGCCAGCAGTGTAATGAGACAGGGTCTTCGTCCTAACTATGGCTACACCTTC.

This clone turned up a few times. For the CDR3, the DNA is TGTGCCAGCAGCTGGGGACAGGCCTACGAGCAGTACTTC. Protein sequence: CASSWGQAYEQYF. The rearrangement uses TRBV7-2 and TRBJ2-7; 8 nucleotides agree with TRBD1. In germline, CDR1 is SGHTA, CDR2 FQGNSA. This CDR3 spans 13 amino acids. The trim removed 4 bases at V and 2 bases at J, leaving 1 base unmatched.

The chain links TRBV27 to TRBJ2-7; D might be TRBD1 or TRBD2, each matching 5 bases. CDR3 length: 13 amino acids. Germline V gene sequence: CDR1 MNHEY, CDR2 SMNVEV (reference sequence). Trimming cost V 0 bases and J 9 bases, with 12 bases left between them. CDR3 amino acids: CASSLSGTPGQYF. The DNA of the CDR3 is TGTGCCAGCAGTTTATCAGGGACCCCCGGGCAGTACTTC.

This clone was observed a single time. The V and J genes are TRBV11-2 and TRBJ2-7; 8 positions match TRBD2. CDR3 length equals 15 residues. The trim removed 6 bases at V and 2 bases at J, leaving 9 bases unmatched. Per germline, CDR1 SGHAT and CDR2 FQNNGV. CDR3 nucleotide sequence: TGTGCCAGCAGTAGTGAGCGGGGGTTCGCCTACGAGCAGTACTTC. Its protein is CASSSERGFAYEQYF. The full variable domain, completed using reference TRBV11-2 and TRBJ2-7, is EAGVAQSPRYKIIEKRQSVAFWCNPISGHATLYWYQQILGQGPKLLIQFQNNGVVDDSQLPKDRFSAERLKGVDSTLKIQPAKLEDSAVYLCASSSERGFAYEQYFGPGTRLTVT.

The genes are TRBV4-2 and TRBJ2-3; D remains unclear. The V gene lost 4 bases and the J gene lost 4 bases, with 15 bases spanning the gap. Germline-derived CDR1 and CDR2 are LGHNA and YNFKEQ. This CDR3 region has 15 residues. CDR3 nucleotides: TGTGCCAGCAGCCCCCCCCTTGGTGGGTCAGATACGCAGTATTTT. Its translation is CASSPPLGGSDTQYF.

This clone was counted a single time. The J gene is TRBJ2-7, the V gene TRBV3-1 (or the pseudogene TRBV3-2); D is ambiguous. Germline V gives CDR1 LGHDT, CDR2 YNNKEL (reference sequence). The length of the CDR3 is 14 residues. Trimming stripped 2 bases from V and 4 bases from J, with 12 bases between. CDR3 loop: CASSQPLVPYEQYF. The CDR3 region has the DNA TGTGCCAGCAGCCAACCCCTGGTCCCGTACGAGCAGTACTTC.

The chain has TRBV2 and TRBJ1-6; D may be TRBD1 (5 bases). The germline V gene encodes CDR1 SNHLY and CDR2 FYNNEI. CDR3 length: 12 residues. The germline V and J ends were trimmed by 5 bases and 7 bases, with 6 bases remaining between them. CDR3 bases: TGTGCCAGCAGTAGACAGAATTCACCCCTCCACTTT. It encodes CASSRQNSPLHF.